Listed below are T cell receptor beta chains from one sample, sequenced in a study of cytomegalovirus exposure and HLA in healthy donors. Data came from immunoSEQ multiplex PCR; TCRdb stores just in-frame clones and leaves some out. The data hold more than 150,000 clones, with around 80% observed a single time. Sequencing was carried out using PBMCs. The source is a girl aged 2 to 9 in good health and CMV-seropositive. Each CDR3 is given without its conserved first and last residue. Each record gives: V gene, CDR3 length, J gene, CDR3 protein.

V gene: TRBV14; CDR3 length: 11; J gene: TRBJ2-7; CDR3 protein: ASSQFNGPEQY
V gene: TRBV5-6; CDR3 length: 15; J gene: TRBJ2-1; CDR3 protein: ASSLPLNGQADNEQF
V gene: TRBV5-1; CDR3 length: 11; J gene: TRBJ2-7; CDR3 protein: ASRGDSLYEQY
V gene: TRBV2; CDR3 length: 10; J gene: TRBJ1-1; CDR3 protein: ASSEARGEAF
V gene: TRBV6-5; CDR3 length: 14; J gene: TRBJ1-2; CDR3 protein: ASSYGTGTTNYGYT
V gene: TRBV28; CDR3 length: 11; J gene: TRBJ1-1; CDR3 protein: AILGRGNTEAF
V gene: TRBV29-1; CDR3 length: 13; J gene: TRBJ2-3; CDR3 protein: SVDETGSSTDTQY
V gene: TRBV23-1; CDR3 length: 14; J gene: TRBJ1-2; CDR3 protein: ASSQGAVYFFYGYT
V gene: TRBV5-8; CDR3 length: 15; J gene: TRBJ2-1; CDR3 protein: ASSLVGLAERYNEQF
V gene: TRBV18; CDR3 length: 11; J gene: .; CDR3 protein: ASSRDRSYEQY
V gene: TRBV19; CDR3 length: 11; J gene: TRBJ1-1; CDR3 protein: ASSMNRGTEAF
V gene: TRBV29-1; CDR3 length: 11; J gene: TRBJ2-3; CDR3 protein: SGGHPNPDTQY
V gene: TRBV11-2; CDR3 length: 14; J gene: TRBJ2-7; CDR3 protein: ASSPLARQSSYEQY
V gene: TRBV6-5; CDR3 length: 12; J gene: TRBJ1-1; CDR3 protein: ASRTTGENTEAF
V gene: TRBV7-9; CDR3 length: 14; J gene: TRBJ2-1; CDR3 protein: ASSPRTSGSFNEQF
V gene: TRBV25-1; CDR3 length: 13; J gene: TRBJ1-5; CDR3 protein: ASSEGTGLNQPQH
V gene: TRBV2; CDR3 length: 12; J gene: TRBJ2-4; CDR3 protein: ASSRTSSQNIQY
V gene: TRBV10-2; CDR3 length: 12; J gene: TRBJ2-7; CDR3 protein: ASSSGSASYEQY
V gene: TRBV5-1; CDR3 length: 13; J gene: TRBJ2-1; CDR3 protein: ASSLEGQGAGEQF
V gene: TRBV2; CDR3 length: 10; J gene: TRBJ1-2; CDR3 protein: ASRSANYGYT
V gene: TRBV11-2; CDR3 length: 12; J gene: TRBJ1-4; CDR3 protein: ASSTGTANEKLF
V gene: TRBV10-3; CDR3 length: 14; J gene: TRBJ2-1; CDR3 protein: AISGVVGTSYNEQF
V gene: TRBV10-3; CDR3 length: 15; J gene: TRBJ2-1; CDR3 protein: AISESRYLTGGNEQF
V gene: TRBV9; CDR3 length: 14; J gene: TRBJ1-5; CDR3 protein: ASSPGTGPVGGPQH
V gene: TRBV12-5; CDR3 length: 13; J gene: TRBJ2-7; CDR3 protein: ASGREDRGSNEQY
V gene: TRBV6-5; CDR3 length: 10; J gene: TRBJ1-1; CDR3 protein: ASSSRTDEAF
V gene: TRBV11-2; CDR3 length: 13; J gene: TRBJ2-2; CDR3 protein: ASSPRDYSTGELF
V gene: TRBV6-5; CDR3 length: 11; J gene: TRBJ2-7; CDR3 protein: ASSYEGAYEQY
V gene: TRBV10-1; CDR3 length: 12; J gene: TRBJ2-7; CDR3 protein: ASSSLAAPYEQY
V gene: TRBV28; CDR3 length: 13; J gene: TRBJ2-2; CDR3 protein: ASSTGTGNTGELF
V gene: TRBV27; CDR3 length: 11; J gene: TRBJ1-1; CDR3 protein: ASSFTFLAEAF
V gene: TRBV27; CDR3 length: 14; J gene: .; CDR3 protein: ASSFLAGGLLYEQY
V gene: TRBV15; CDR3 length: 13; J gene: TRBJ1-3; CDR3 protein: ATSILQGPGNTIY
V gene: TRBV5-4; CDR3 length: 14; J gene: TRBJ2-7; CDR3 protein: ASSLEVGQGPHEQY
V gene: TRBV13; CDR3 length: 15; J gene: TRBJ2-1; CDR3 protein: ASSLRGQGASYNEQF
V gene: TRBV5-5; CDR3 length: 12; J gene: TRBJ2-7; CDR3 protein: ASSLGSGSYEQY
V gene: TRBV2; CDR3 length: 10; J gene: TRBJ2-2; CDR3 protein: ASKRGTGELF